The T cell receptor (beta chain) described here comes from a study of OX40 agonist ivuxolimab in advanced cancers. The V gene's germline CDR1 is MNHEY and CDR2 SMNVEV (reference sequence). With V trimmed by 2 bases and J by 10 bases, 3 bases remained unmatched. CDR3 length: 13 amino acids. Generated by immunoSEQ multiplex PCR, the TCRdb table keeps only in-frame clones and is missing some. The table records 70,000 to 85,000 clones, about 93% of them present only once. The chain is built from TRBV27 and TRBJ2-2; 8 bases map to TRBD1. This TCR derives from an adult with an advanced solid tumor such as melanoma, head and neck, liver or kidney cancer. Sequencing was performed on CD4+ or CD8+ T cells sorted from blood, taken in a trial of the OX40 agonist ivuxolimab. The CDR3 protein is CASSLQGAEELFF. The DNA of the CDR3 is TGTGCCAGCAGTTTACAGGGGGCAGAGGAGCTGTTTTTT.